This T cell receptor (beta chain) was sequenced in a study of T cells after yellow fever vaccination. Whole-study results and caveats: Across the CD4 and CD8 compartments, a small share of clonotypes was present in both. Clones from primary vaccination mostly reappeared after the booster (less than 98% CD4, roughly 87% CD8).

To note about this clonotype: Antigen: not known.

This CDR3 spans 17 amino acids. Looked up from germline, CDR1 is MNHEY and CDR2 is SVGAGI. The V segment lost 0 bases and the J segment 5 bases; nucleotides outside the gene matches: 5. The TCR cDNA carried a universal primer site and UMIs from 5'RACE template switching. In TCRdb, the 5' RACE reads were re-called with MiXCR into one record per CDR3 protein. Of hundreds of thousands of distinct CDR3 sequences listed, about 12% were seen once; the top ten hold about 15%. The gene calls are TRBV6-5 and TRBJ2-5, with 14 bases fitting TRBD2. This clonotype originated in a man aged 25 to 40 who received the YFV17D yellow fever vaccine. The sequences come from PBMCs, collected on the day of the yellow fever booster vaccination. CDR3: CASSYSGLAGVGETQYF. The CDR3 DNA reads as TGTGCCAGCAGTTACTCGGGACTAGCGGGAGTCGGGGAGACCCAGTACTTC.